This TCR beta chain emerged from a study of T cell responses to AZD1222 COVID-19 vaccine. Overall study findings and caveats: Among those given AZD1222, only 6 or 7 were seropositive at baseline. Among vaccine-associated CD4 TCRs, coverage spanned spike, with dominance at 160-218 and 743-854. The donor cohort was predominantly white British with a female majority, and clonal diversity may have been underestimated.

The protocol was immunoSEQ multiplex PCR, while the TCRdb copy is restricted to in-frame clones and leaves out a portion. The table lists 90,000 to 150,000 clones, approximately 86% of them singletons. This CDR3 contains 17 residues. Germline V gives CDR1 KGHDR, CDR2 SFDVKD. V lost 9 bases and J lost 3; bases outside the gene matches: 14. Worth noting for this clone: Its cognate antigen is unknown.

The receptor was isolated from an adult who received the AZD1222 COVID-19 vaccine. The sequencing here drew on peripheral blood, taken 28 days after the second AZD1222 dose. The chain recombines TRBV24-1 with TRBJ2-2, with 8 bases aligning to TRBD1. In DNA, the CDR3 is TGTGCCACCTCGCTCCCCCGGGCGACAGGGGACACCGGGGAGCTGTTTTTT. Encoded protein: CATSLPRATGDTGELFF.